The 31 T cell receptor beta chains below all came from one sample that was sequenced in a study of tissue T cells after allogeneic stem cell transplantation. As to time point: mouse harvest day 14 after allogeneic transplant. The graft held 10^6 splenic CD5+ T cells and 10^7 T-cell-depleted bone marrow cells. The assay was immunoSEQ multiplex PCR, and TCRdb's table has in-frame clones only and misses some. The table has 1,800 or so clones, almost 50% seen once; the top ten hold less than 35%. The sample taken for sequencing was blood. These receptors were taken from a female BALB/c mouse given C57BL/6 T cells with graft-versus-host disease after an allogeneic hematopoietic cell transplant.

This clone was seen a few times. Mouse names are used for the genes. CDR3 residues: CASSLEHTEVFF. CDR3 bases read: TGTGCCAGCTCTCTCGAACACACAGAAGTCTTC. The gene calls are TRBV12-2 and TRBJ1-1; the D is unclear. Read sequence stops 1 residue before the CDR3 end, and the germline J gene provides the missing end. The CDR3 is made up of 12 amino acids. With 0 bases removed from V and 3 bases from J, the gap between germline ends came to 4 bases. The germline CDR1 and CDR2 sequences are SGHLS and HYDKME.

Notes on this clone: The germline and genes are mouse ones. The observed sequence ends 1 residue before the CDR3 terminus, with the missing tail filled in from the germline J gene. This rearrangement joins TRBV13-1 to TRBJ1-3, with D possibly being TRBD1 (6 bases). Germline values: CDR1 NSHNY, CDR2 SYGAGN. V was cut by 2 bases and J by 1 base, with 7 bases left in between. The CDR3 loop spans 14 amino acids. CDR3 residues: CASSDRGSGNTLYF. The part of the CDR3 DNA that was read is TGTGCCAGCAGTGACAGGGGATCTGGAAATACGCTCTAT.

Remarks on this clone: The genes and germline here are from mouse. The read ends 1 residue shy of where the CDR3 ends; the end is completed using the germline J gene. The V gene is TRBV3, the J gene TRBJ2-7; 11 bases fit TRBD2. Trimming cost V 2 bases and J 4 bases; bases outside gene matches: 4. The CDR3 totals 15 residues. Looked up from germline, CDR1 is SNHLY and CDR2 is FYNGKV (reference sequence). CDR3 DNA (partial): TGTGCCAGCAGCTTACTCGGGACTGGGGGTTATGAACAGTAC. Encoded protein: CASSLLGTGGYEQY. The CDR3 as a whole reads CASSLLGTGGYEQYF.

With respect to this clone: Mouse gene names apply. CDR3 sequence: CASSPTGFNQDTQYF. The CDR3 DNA, read in part, is TGTGCCAGCAGCCCCACTGGGTTTAACCAAGACACCCAGTAC. The chain couples TRBV5 to TRBJ2-5, with D possibly matching TRBD2 (6 bases). Read sequence stops 1 residue before the CDR3 end, and the germline J gene provides the missing end. This CDR3 comprises 15 residues. V was cut by 4 bases and J by 0 bases, with 11 bases left in between. CDR1 is LGHNA and CDR2 is YNLKQL in the germline V gene (reference sequence).

As to this clone: The gene symbols are mouse symbols. Read coverage stops 1 residue before the CDR3 terminus; the germline J gene supplies the remainder. The chain joins TRBV13-2 to TRBJ2-4, with 10 bases aligning to TRBD2. After removal of 3 bases from V and 5 bases from J, the junction contained 0 bases not matched to a gene. This CDR3 is built from 13 residues. From germline, CDR1 is NNHNN and CDR2 SYGAGS (reference sequence). CDR3 DNA, as far as it was read: TGTGCCAGCGGTGGACTGGGGGGAAACACCTTGTAC. Amino acid sequence: CASGGLGGNTLY. The complete CDR3 sequence is CASGGLGGNTLYF.

Only a few counts were recorded for this clone. Genes and germline are mouse. The read gets to within 1 residue of the CDR3 end, and the germline J gene fills in the rest. This rearrangement joins TRBV26 to TRBJ1-3, with D unresolved. V was pared by 4 bases and J by 0 bases, with 7 bases between. Germline V gene data show CDR1 as KGHPV and CDR2 as FQNQEV (reference sequence). The CDR3 has 14 residues. CDR3 loop: CASSPTISGNTLYF. CDR3 DNA, as far as it was read: TGTGCCAGCAGTCCGACAATTTCTGGAAATACGCTCTAT.

Comment on this clone: Gene names are the mouse ones. The CDR3 is cut off 1 residue early in the read; its end comes from the germline J gene. Within the sample, other DNA sequences also encode this same CDR3. The chain employs TRBV29 and TRBJ2-5, with D perhaps TRBD1 (6 bases). From germline, CDR1 is MSHET and CDR2 SYDVDS. V was pared by 8 bases and J by 0 bases, with 15 bases between. The CDR3 has 15 residues. CDR3 DNA (partial): TGTGCTAGCCGTCCCACAGGGTTCAACCAAGACACCCAGTAC. Translation gives CASRPTGFNQDTQY. The whole CDR3 protein reads CASRPTGFNQDTQYF.

As regards this clone: The gene names here belong to mouse. The read stops 1 residue short of the end of the CDR3; the missing end is completed from the germline J gene. The chain recombines TRBV4 with TRBJ2-3; D remains unclear. CDR1 LGHDT and CDR2 YNNKQL come from the germline V gene (reference sequence). The CDR3 loop spans 12 amino acids. V lost 5 bases to trimming and J lost 3 bases, with 6 bases between them. The CDR3 DNA, read in part, is TGTGCCAGCAGCCACAAAGCAGAAACGCTGTAT. Translation gives CASSHKAETLY. The entire CDR3 protein reads CASSHKAETLYF.

A remark on this clone: The genes are named according to mouse. The read gets to within 1 residue of the CDR3 end, and the germline J gene fills in the rest. The V and J genes are TRBV2 and TRBJ2-3, with 13 bases fitting TRBD2. Germline V CDR1 and CDR2: LGHNA, YSYQKL. The CDR3 has 15 residues. V gave up 4 bases and J gave up 3 bases; unmatched junction bases: 1. The CDR3 sequence: CASSPDWGGAETLYF. The CDR3 DNA, read in part, is TGTGCCAGCAGCCCGGACTGGGGGGGCGCAGAAACGCTGTAT.

In regard to this clone: Mouse germline and gene names are used. The CDR3 extends 1 residue past the end of the read, so its final part is completed from the germline J gene. The chain joins TRBV26 to TRBJ2-4; tentative D call: TRBD1 (6 bases). The CDR3 has 14 amino acids. Germline CDR1 KGHPV, CDR2 FQNQEV (reference sequence). Between the trimmed V and J ends, which lost 2 bases and 5 bases, there was a span of 11 bases. CDR3 amino acids: CASSLLGGRNTLYF. Partial CDR3 DNA: TGTGCCAGCAGTCTGCTAGGGGGTCGAAACACCTTGTAC.

This clone appeared a few times. Genes and germline come from the mouse. The CDR3 end lies 1 residue beyond the end of the read and is filled in from the germline J gene. The chain combines TRBV3 with TRBJ1-3; no clear D. The CDR3 spans 14 residues. Trimming removed 3 bases at V and 0 bases at J, with 6 bases between. CDR1 and CDR2 from the germline V gene are SNHLY and FYNGKV (reference sequence). CDR3 protein: CASSFWNSGNTLYF. CDR3 DNA, as far as it was read: TGTGCCAGCAGCTTCTGGAATTCTGGAAATACGCTCTAT.

Concerning this clone itself: Gene names denote mouse genes. The read ends 1 residue early relative to the CDR3; the germline J gene fills the gap. J is TRBJ1-4 and V is TRBV26; D call uncertain. The CDR3 consists of 13 residues. Trimming left V 2 bases short and J 3 bases short, with 4 bases between. Germline V gives CDR1 KGHPV, CDR2 FQNQEV (reference sequence). Partial CDR3 DNA: TGTGCCAGCAGTCTGGGCGCCAACGAAAGATTATTT. Its protein is CASSLGANERLF. The whole CDR3 region reads CASSLGANERLFF.

Comments on this clone: All gene names here are mouse names. The read terminates 1 residue before the CDR3 end, so the remaining end is supplied by the germline J gene. The rearrangement links TRBV26 to TRBJ1-6, with a possible D match to TRBD1 (5 bases). TRBJ1-6 is labeled an ORF, and its function is uncertain. CDR3 length: 14 residues. Per germline, CDR1 KGHPV and CDR2 FQNQEV (reference sequence). V was shortened by 4 bases and J by 4 bases, with 8 bases between the two germline ends. The CDR3: CASSPDSYNSPLYF. The part of the CDR3 DNA that was read is TGTGCCAGCAGTCCCGACAGTTATAATTCGCCCCTCTAC.

This clone was recorded once. Gene names are the mouse ones. Read sequence stops 1 residue before the CDR3 end, and the germline J gene provides the missing end. This chain joins TRBV23 and TRBJ2-1; TRBD2 is the table's D call and was not checked against the DNA. The CDR3 is 14 amino acids. CDR1 and CDR2 from the germline V gene are KGHTA and FQNQQP. CDR3 DNA, as far as it was read: TGCTCCAGCAGTCAATCACTGGGGGGGTCTGAGCAGTTC. Translation: CSSSQSLGGSEQF. The complete CDR3 reads CSSSQSLGGSEQFF.

This clone was seen only a few times. Mouse names are used for the genes. Read sequence stops 1 residue before the CDR3 end, and the germline J gene provides the missing end. V gene TRBV3 combines with J gene TRBJ2-7; 12 bases map to TRBD1. The CDR3 runs 14 residues. Germline V lookup: CDR1 SNHLY, CDR2 FYNGKV (reference sequence). The V gene end was trimmed by 4 bases and the J gene end by 5 bases; junction bases not matched to a gene: 3. The sequenced part of the CDR3 DNA is TGTGCCAGCAGCTGGGGGACAGGGGGCGATGAACAGTAC. It yields the protein CASSWGTGGDEQY. The CDR3 as a whole reads CASSWGTGGDEQYF.

This clone has more than one count but fewer than ten. Genes and germline are mouse. The read stops 1 residue short of the end of the CDR3; the missing end is completed from the germline J gene. The chain has TRBV12-1 and TRBJ2-7, with a tentative D call TRBD2 (6 bases). The length of the CDR3 is 14 residues. CDR1 is SGHSN and CDR2 is HYEKVE in the germline V gene. With 2 bases removed from V and 0 bases from J, the gap between germline ends came to 10 bases. The CDR3 bases that were read are TGTGCCAGCTCTCCTGGGGTCCGCTCCTATGAACAGTAC. This codes for CASSPGVRSYEQY. The whole CDR3 protein reads CASSPGVRSYEQYF.

With respect to this clone: The germline and genes are mouse ones. From the germline J gene comes the end of the CDR3, since the read stops 1 residue before it. The V and J genes are TRBV13-1 and TRBJ1-3, with TRBD1 matching over 7 bases. CDR1 and CDR2 from the germline V gene are NSHNY and SYGAGN. The V segment lost 3 bases and the J segment 0 bases; nucleotides outside the gene matches: 3. This CDR3 comprises 15 residues. Here the CDR3 reads CASSVRGFSGNTLYF. Incomplete CDR3 DNA: TGTGCCAGCAGTGTCAGGGGGTTTTCTGGAAATACGCTCTAT.

Concerning this clone: The gene names given are mouse names. The read terminates 1 residue ahead of where the CDR3 ends, so the germline J gene completes it. The genes are TRBV16 and TRBJ1-4, with a possible D match to TRBD1 (6 bases). This CDR3 is 15 amino acids long. With 0 bases removed from V and 4 bases from J, the gap between germline ends came to 9 bases. The V gene's germline CDR1 is SGHSA and CDR2 FRNQAP. CDR3 DNA (partial): TGTGCAAGCAGCTTAGACAGGGGTGGCAACGAAAGATTATTT. As protein: CASSLDRGGNERLF. The whole CDR3 region reads CASSLDRGGNERLFF. The whole variable domain, filled in from reference TRBV16 and TRBJ1-4, reads NAGVIQTPRHKVTGKGQEATLWCEPISGHSAVFWYRQTIVQGLEFLTYFRNQAPIDDSGMPKERFSAQMPNQSHSTLKIQSTQPQDSAVYLCASSLDRGGNERLFFGHGTKLSVL.

This clone qualifies as large. The germline and genes are mouse ones. The read is 1 residue too short to cover the CDR3 end, so that end is filled in from the germline J gene. This chain uses TRBV12-1 with TRBJ1-3; 7 bases fit TRBD1. The CDR3 totals 14 residues. The V gene end was trimmed by 0 bases and the J gene end by 2 bases; junction bases not matched to a gene: 0. Germline CDR1 reads SGHSN; CDR2 reads HYEKVE. Partial CDR3 DNA: TGTGCCAGCTCTCTCCAGGGGGCTGGAAATACGCTCTAT. Translated: CASSLQGAGNTLY. Given in full, the CDR3 is CASSLQGAGNTLYF.

This clone was detected a few times. Any gene name here is a mouse gene name. The DNA ends 1 residue before the CDR3 does, and the rest of the CDR3 is filled in from the germline J gene. The gene calls are TRBV26 and TRBJ1-1; 10 bases match TRBD1. This CDR3 region has 14 residues. V was pared by 5 bases and J by 4 bases, with 4 bases of the junction left unmatched. Looked up from germline, CDR1 is KGHPV and CDR2 is FQNQEV (reference sequence). The chain's CDR3 is CASSDRGRATEVFF. The sequenced part of the CDR3 DNA is TGTGCCAGCAGTGACAGGGGGCGGGCCACAGAAGTCTTC. Using reference TRBV26 and TRBJ1-1 for the parts outside the CDR3, the full variable domain is NSKVIQTPRYLVKGQGQKAKMRCIPEKGHPVVFWYQQNKNNEFKFLINFQNQEVLQQIDMTEKRFSAECPSNSPCSLEIQSSEAGDSALYLCASSDRGRATEVFFGKGTRLTVV.

Remarks on this clone: Each gene name is a mouse one. The DNA ends 1 residue before the CDR3 does, and the rest of the CDR3 is filled in from the germline J gene. The chain joins TRBV26 to TRBJ2-7, with unresolved D. This CDR3 region has 14 residues. The ends were cut back, 3 bases at V and 0 bases at J, with 9 bases in the middle. Germline CDR1 KGHPV, CDR2 FQNQEV (reference sequence). The CDR3 loop reads CASSLRVPSYEQYF. The DNA read from the CDR3 is TGTGCCAGCAGTCTCCGGGTCCCCTCCTATGAACAGTAC.

As for this clone: The gene symbols are mouse symbols. The CDR3 end lies 1 residue beyond the end of the read and is filled in from the germline J gene. This chain links TRBV13-2 with TRBJ2-1; 8 bases align to TRBD2. Trimming took 0 bases from V and 7 from J; bases not matched to a gene: 0. Germline loops: CDR1 NNHNN, CDR2 SYGAGS (reference sequence). The CDR3 is 13 amino acids. The chain's CDR3 is CASGDAGGAEQFF. The DNA read from the CDR3 is TGTGCCAGCGGTGATGCTGGGGGGGCTGAGCAGTTC.

As regards this clone: Gene names are mouse gene names. The read falls 1 residue short of the CDR3 end, and the missing part is taken from the germline J gene. This sequence joins TRBV12-1 and TRBJ2-7, with D tentatively TRBD2 (6 bases). Trimming took off 0 bases at V and 0 bases at J, with 8 bases between the two ends. From germline, CDR1 is SGHSN and CDR2 HYEKVE. This CDR3 spans 14 amino acids. CDR3 region: CASSLWGYSYEQYF. CDR3 DNA, as far as it was read: TGTGCCAGCTCTCTCTGGGGGTACTCCTATGAACAGTAC.

To note about this clone: The genes are named according to mouse. The sequenced fragment ends 1 residue before the CDR3 boundary, so the rest is inferred from the germline J gene. V usage is TRBV13-3 and J usage is TRBJ1-1, with D unresolved. CDR1 is NNHDY, CDR2 SYVADS, per germline. Trimming cost V 4 bases and J 7 bases, with 8 bases left between them. The CDR3 loop spans 11 amino acids. This CDR3 reads CASSFRGEVFF. The DNA read from the CDR3 is TGTGCCAGCAGTTTTCGCGGAGAAGTCTTC.

In its sample, this clone was seen once. The germline and genes are mouse ones. The read comes to an end 1 residue before the CDR3 does, leaving the germline J gene to fill in the end. The J gene is TRBJ2-1, the V gene TRBV5; 11 nucleotides align to TRBD1. Trimming at V came to 1 base and at J to 7 bases, leaving 6 bases not matched to a gene. The CDR3 has 16 amino acids. The germline V gene has CDR1 LGHNA and CDR2 YNLKQL (reference sequence). The part of the CDR3 DNA that was read is TGTGCCAGCAGCCAAGGGACAGGGGGCGCGTGGGCTGAGCAGTTC. Its translation is CASSQGTGGAWAEQF. The whole CDR3 protein reads CASSQGTGGAWAEQFF.

A remark on this clone: Each gene name is a mouse one. With the read ending 1 residue before the CDR3 end, the germline J gene is used to fill in that end. The J gene is TRBJ2-1, the V gene TRBV19, with 12 positions matching TRBD2. After removal of 2 bases from V and 8 bases from J, the junction contained 2 bases not matched to a gene. This CDR3 spans 14 amino acids. Germline V gene data show CDR1 as FNHDT and CDR2 as SITEND (reference sequence). CDR3 in amino acids: CASSMTGGATEQFF. The part of the CDR3 DNA that was read is TGTGCCAGCAGTATGACTGGGGGGGCGACTGAGCAGTTC.

Comment on this clone: Mouse gene names and germline throughout. The CDR3 end lies 1 residue beyond the end of the read and is filled in from the germline J gene. The V and J genes are TRBV1 and TRBJ2-5; D remains ambiguous. CDR3 length equals 11 residues. Germline CDR1 is NSQYPW and CDR2 is LRSPGD (reference sequence). The V and J ends lost 4 bases and 2 bases respectively, with 1 base between them. CDR3: CTCSGQDTQYF. The DNA read from the CDR3 is TGCACCTGCAGTGGCCAAGACACCCAGTAC. Using reference TRBV1 and TRBJ2-5 for the parts outside the CDR3, the full variable domain is VTLLEQNPRWRLVPRGQAVNLRCILKNSQYPWMSWYQQDLQKQLQWLFTLRSPGDKEVKSLPGADYLATRVTDTELRLQVANMSQGRTLYCTCSGQDTQYFGPGTRLLVL.

On this clone: Genes here carry mouse names. The CDR3 end falls 1 residue outside the read, so it is completed with the germline J gene. The chain couples TRBV14 to TRBJ2-3, with D unresolved. This CDR3 is 11 amino acids long. The germline V and J ends were trimmed by 2 bases and 6 bases, with 4 bases remaining between them. Germline-derived CDR1 and CDR2 are SGHDT and FRDEAV. CDR3 DNA (partial): TGTGCCAGCAGTTTTACGGAAACGCTGTAT. Encoded protein: CASSFTETLY. The full CDR3 protein reads CASSFTETLYF.

As to this clone: The gene names here belong to mouse. The CDR3 end lies 1 residue beyond the end of the read and is filled in from the germline J gene. J is TRBJ2-3 and V is TRBV3; D remains unclear. V was trimmed by 2 bases and J by 1 base, leaving 10 bases between them. Germline values: CDR1 SNHLY, CDR2 FYNGKV (reference sequence). This CDR3 has 15 residues. CDR3 loop: CASSLRGMGAETLYF. The CDR3 bases that were read are TGTGCCAGCAGCTTAAGAGGGATGGGTGCAGAAACGCTGTAT.

Of note for this clone: The genes and germline here are from mouse. Coverage ceases 1 residue before the CDR3 finishes, and the germline J gene fills in the end. The chain is built from TRBV3 and TRBJ2-7; tentatively, D is TRBD1 (6 bases). CDR3 size: 14 residues. The V end was cut by 1 base, the J end by 3 bases, with 10 bases between. Germline V CDR1 and CDR2: SNHLY, FYNGKV (reference sequence). The DNA read from the CDR3 is TGTGCCAGCAGCTTAGGGGGACAAATCTATGAACAGTAC. Translation: CASSLGGQIYEQY. The entire CDR3 protein reads CASSLGGQIYEQYF.

This clone was observed a handful of times. Germline and genes: mouse. The read falls 1 residue short of the CDR3 end, and the missing part is taken from the germline J gene. The chain couples TRBV5 to TRBJ2-7; 10 nucleotides align to TRBD2. The CDR3 extends over 14 amino acids. V gave up 4 bases and J gave up 4 bases; unmatched junction bases: 4. The germline CDR1 and CDR2 sequences are LGHNA and YNLKQL (reference sequence). The sequenced CDR3 bases are TGTGCCAGCAGCCCCGACTGGGGGGTTTATGAACAGTAC. It encodes CASSPDWGVYEQY. The whole CDR3 protein is CASSPDWGVYEQYF.